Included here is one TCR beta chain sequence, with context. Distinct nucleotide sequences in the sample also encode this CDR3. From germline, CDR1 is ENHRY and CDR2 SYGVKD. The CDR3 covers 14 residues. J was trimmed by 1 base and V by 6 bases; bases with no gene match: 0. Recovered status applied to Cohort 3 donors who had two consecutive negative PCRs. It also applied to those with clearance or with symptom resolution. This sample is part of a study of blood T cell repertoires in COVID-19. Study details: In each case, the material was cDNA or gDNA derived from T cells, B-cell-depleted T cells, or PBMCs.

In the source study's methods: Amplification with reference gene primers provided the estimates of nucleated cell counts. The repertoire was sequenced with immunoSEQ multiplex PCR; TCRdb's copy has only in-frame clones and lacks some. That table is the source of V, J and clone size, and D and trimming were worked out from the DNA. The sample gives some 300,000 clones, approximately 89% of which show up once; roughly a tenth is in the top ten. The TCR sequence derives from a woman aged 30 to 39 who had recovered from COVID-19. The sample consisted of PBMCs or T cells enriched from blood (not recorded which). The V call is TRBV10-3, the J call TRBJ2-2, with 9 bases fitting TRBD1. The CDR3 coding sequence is TGTGCCATCAGGGGACAGGGGAACACCGGGGAGCTGTTTTTT. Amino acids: CAIRGQGNTGELFF.